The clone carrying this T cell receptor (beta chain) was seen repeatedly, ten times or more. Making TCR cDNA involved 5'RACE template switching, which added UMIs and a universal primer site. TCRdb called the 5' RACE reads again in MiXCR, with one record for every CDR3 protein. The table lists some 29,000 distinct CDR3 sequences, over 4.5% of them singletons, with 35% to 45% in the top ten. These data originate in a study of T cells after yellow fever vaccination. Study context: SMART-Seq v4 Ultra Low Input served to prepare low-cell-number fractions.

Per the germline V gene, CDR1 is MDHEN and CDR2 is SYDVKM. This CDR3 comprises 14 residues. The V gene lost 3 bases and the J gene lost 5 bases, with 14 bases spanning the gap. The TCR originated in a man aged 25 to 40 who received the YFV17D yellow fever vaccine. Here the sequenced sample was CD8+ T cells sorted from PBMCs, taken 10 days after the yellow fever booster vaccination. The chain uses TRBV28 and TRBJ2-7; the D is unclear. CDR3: CASSLSRNPHEQYF. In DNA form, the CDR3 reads TGTGCCAGCAGTTTGTCTAGAAACCCTCACGAGCAGTACTTC.